This record looks at one T cell receptor beta chain sequence and its context. Its specificity is not known. This sample was taken from a study of early T cells in non-severe SARS-CoV-2 infection. Study context: From unsorted whole blood, bulk RNA was sequenced, and the chains remained unpaired. Study outcomes and limitations: Private and CD4 specificities were missed by VDJdb matching, skewed to anti-spike CD8.

Individual cDNA molecules carried attached unique molecular identifiers. TCRdb reprocessed the 5' RACE reads with MiXCR, giving one entry per CDR3 protein. The data show roughly 41,000 distinct CDR3 sequences, approximately 5.9% seen once. The specimen comprised whole blood, sampled at baseline. The source of this sequence is an adult who was a healthcare worker with PCR-confirmed SARS-CoV-2 infection or an uninfected control (not recorded which).

CDR3 region: CASSAASGSCGEQFF. The CDR3 DNA reads TGTGCCAGCAGTGCAGCTAGCGGGAGTTGCGGTGAGCAGTTCTTC. The V call is TRBV6-6, the J call TRBJ2-1; 10 nucleotides align to TRBD2. Trimming took 5 bases from V and 9 from J; bases not matched to a gene: 10. Germline CDR1 and CDR2: MNHNY and SVGAGI (reference sequence). This CDR3 has 15 residues.